Listed below are T cell receptor beta chains from one sample, sequenced in a study of vaccination and CD4 T cells after COVID-19. One entry per CDR3 protein, called by TCRdb with MiXCR from the PCR reads. The sample yields 17,000 or so distinct CDR3 sequences, roughly 31% seen once. Antigen specificity for these receptors is unknown. Sequencing input: cultured CD4+ T cells from blood. These receptors all come from a human donor with COVID-19. CDR3s include the opening cysteine and the closing phenylalanine or tryptophan. Fields, in order: V gene, J gene, CDR3 length, clone size, D gene, CDR3 DNA, CDR3 protein. A D gene is named only where the DNA matches it firmly. Only part of the rows carry a size: once, few, many, or a class if the clone is expanded.

TRBV28,TRBJ1-1,14,NA,NA,TGTGCCAGCAGGTTGGCTGGGGGCGTCACTGAAGCTTTCTTT,CASRLAGGVTEAFF
TRBV25-1,TRBJ2-2,18,few,NA,TGTGCCAGCAGAGCTGGACAGGGTGCGGGGGCCCTCACCGGGGAGCTGTTTTTT,CASRAGQGAGALTGELFF
TRBV6-2/TRBV6-3,TRBJ2-2,13,few,NA,TGTGCCAGCAGTTATATCAGTACCGGGGAGCTGTTTTTT,CASSYISTGELFF
TRBV6-1,TRBJ1-5,14,NA,NA,TGTGCCAGCAGTGAAGCGCGACAGGAACAGCCCCAGCATTTT,CASSEARQEQPQHF
TRBV7-3,TRBJ1-4,13,once,TRBD1,TGTGCCAGCAGCAAAGGACAGGGTGAAAAACTGTTTTTT,CASSKGQGEKLFF
TRBV19,TRBJ1-1,14,few,NA,TGTGCCAGTAGTACTGCAGGAGTGAACACTGAAGCTTTCTTT,CASSTAGVNTEAFF
TRBV5-4,TRBJ1-1,14,NA,TRBD1,TGTGCCAGCAGTAGGACAGGGGGCGCCTCTGAAGCTTTCTTT,CASSRTGGASEAFF
TRBV7-3,TRBJ1-6,13,NA,NA,TGTGCCAGCAGCTTCAACATCAATTCACCCCTCCACTTT,CASSFNINSPLHF
TRBV6-2/TRBV6-3,TRBJ1-5,13,few,NA,TGTGCCAGCACCCCGCCAGGGTTTGAGCCCCAGCATTTT,CASTPPGFEPQHF
TRBV18,TRBJ2-3,13,NA,NA,TGTGCCAGCTCACCCCTCGTTTGGGATACGCAGTATTTT,CASSPLVWDTQYF
TRBV19,TRBJ1-2,14,few,TRBD1,TGTGCCAGTAGTACAAGACAGGGGTTGAGTGGCTACACCTTC,CASSTRQGLSGYTF
TRBV5-4,TRBJ2-1,15,NA,NA,TGTGCCAGCAGAGTGGACGGGGGCTCCTACAATGAGCAGTTCTTC,CASRVDGGSYNEQFF
TRBV12-3/TRBV12-4,TRBJ1-2,14,few,TRBD1,TGTGCCAGCAGCTTAGACAGGGTAGACTATGGCTACACCTTC,CASSLDRVDYGYTF
TRBV18,TRBJ2-5,15,few,NA,TGTGCCAGCTCACCACCGGACTCCAGAGGGGAGACCCAGTACTTC,CASSPPDSRGETQYF
TRBV11-3,TRBJ2-3,14,few,NA,TGTGCCAGCAGCTCCCCCCGGGAGACAGATACGCAGTATTTT,CASSSPRETDTQYF
TRBV7-2,TRBJ2-5,16,NA,TRBD2,TGTGCCAGCAGAACAAACCTAGCGGGGGGGCCTGAGACCCAGTACTTC,CASRTNLAGGPETQYF
TRBV7-2,TRBJ2-2,17,NA,TRBD2,TGTGCCAGCAGTCGAATGGCGCGGGGGGCGGGCACCGGGGAGCTGTTTTTT,CASSRMARGAGTGELFF
TRBV6-1,TRBJ2-7,14,NA,TRBD2,TGTGCCAGCACGCCCGCTAGCGGCACCTACGAGCAGTACTTC,CASTPASGTYEQYF
TRBV6-1,TRBJ2-5,13,NA,NA,TGTGCCAGCAGGTGGGGGGGCGGCGAGACCCAGTACTTC,CASRWGGGETQYF
TRBV9,TRBJ1-2,13,few,NA,TGTGCCAGCAGCGCCAACCAAAACTATGGCTACACCTTC,CASSANQNYGYTF
TRBV7-9,TRBJ1-1,16,few,NA,TGTGCCAGCAGCCCCACGAGACAGCGACTGAACACTGAAGCTTTCTTT,CASSPTRQRLNTEAFF
TRBV6-5,TRBJ1-4,16,NA,NA,TGTGCCAGCAGTTACTCCCCCCGCGGGGAGCAAGAAAAACTGTTTTTT,CASSYSPRGEQEKLFF
TRBV19,TRBJ2-1,14,NA,TRBD2,TGTGCCTGTAGGGGCGGGGGGGCCTACAATGAGCAGTTCTTC,CACRGGGAYNEQFF
TRBV28,TRBJ2-5,15,few,TRBD2,TGTGCCAGCAGTTGGGGTGGCGGGGGGTTAGAGACCCAGTACTTC,CASSWGGGGLETQYF
TRBV6-5,TRBJ1-5,14,NA,NA,TGTGCCAGCAGTTACTCCCCGAGCAATCAGCCCCAGCATTTT,CASSYSPSNQPQHF
TRBV14,TRBJ1-6,14,few,TRBD1,TGTGCCAGCAGCCCTAGGGACAGGAATTCACCCCTCCACTTT,CASSPRDRNSPLHF
TRBV6-1,TRBJ2-3,17,medium-sized,NA,TGTGCCAGCACGGAGGGGTGGAGCGGAGGGGGGTCAGATACGCAGTATTTT,CASTEGWSGGGSDTQYF
TRBV6-1,TRBJ1-4,16,few,TRBD1,TGTGCCAGCAAAAGGAACAGGGGGCTAGCTAATGAAAAACTGTTTTTT,CASKRNRGLANEKLFF
TRBV5-1,TRBJ1-3,14,NA,NA,TGCGCCAGCAGCTCCCGTCCAGGAGGAAACACCATATATTTT,CASSSRPGGNTIYF
TRBV6-4,TRBJ2-1,11,NA,NA,TGTGCCAGCAGTGACTACCGTGAGCAGTTCTTC,CASSDYREQFF
TRBV28,TRBJ2-7,16,NA,TRBD1,TGTGCCAGCAGTTTCGTAGGCCGGGACAGGCTCTACGAGCAGTACTTC,CASSFVGRDRLYEQYF
TRBV20-1,TRBJ2-4,15,few,TRBD2,TGCAGTGCTAGCCGAGCTAGCGGGTCGAAAAACATTCAGTACTTC,CSASRASGSKNIQYF
TRBV6-1,TRBJ2-1,11,NA,NA,TGTGCCAGCATCCTCTACAATGAGCAGTTCTTC,CASILYNEQFF
TRBV6-1,TRBJ1-6,15,few,NA,TGTGCCAGCAGTCAAGGGACGGCGCATAATTCACCCCTCCACTTT,CASSQGTAHNSPLHF
TRBV7-2,TRBJ1-5,16,medium-sized,TRBD1,TGTGCCAGCAGCTTAGCGGAGACAGGGCCCAATCAGCCCCAGCATTTT,CASSLAETGPNQPQHF
TRBV20-1,TRBJ1-1,14,NA,TRBD1,TGCAGTGCTAGAGACACCAGGGGGCCAGCTGAAGCTTTCTTT,CSARDTRGPAEAFF
TRBV5-5,TRBJ2-5,14,NA,NA,TGTGCCAGCAGCCCGGGACACATTCAGGAGACCCAGTACTTC,CASSPGHIQETQYF
TRBV9,TRBJ1-1,15,NA,TRBD1,TGTGCCAGCAGCCCTACCCAGGGGGCGCTCACTGAAGCTTTCTTT,CASSPTQGALTEAFF
TRBV19,TRBJ1-4,11,few,NA,TGTGCCAGTAGCATCTCGGAAAAACTGTTTTTT,CASSISEKLFF
TRBV2,TRBJ2-7,15,NA,TRBD2,TGTGCCAGCAGGCTACTAGCGGGGGGGCGTCTCGAGCAGTACTTC,CASRLLAGGRLEQYF
TRBV7-2,TRBJ1-1,13,few,TRBD1,TGTGCCAGCAGAAGGGACAGGAACACTGAAGCTTTCTTT,CASRRDRNTEAFF
TRBV5-4,TRBJ2-7,14,few,NA,TGTGCCAGCAGCTTGGAGGGCAGGTCCTACGAGCAGTACTTC,CASSLEGRSYEQYF
TRBV6-1,TRBJ1-5,15,medium-sized,NA,TGTGCCAGCAGTGAACAGGGTACGAGCAATCAGCCCCAGCATTTT,CASSEQGTSNQPQHF
TRBV20-1,TRBJ2-1,19,few,NA,TGCAGTGCTAGAGATTTCGGGCGGGTACACGCAGACACATACAATGAGCAGTTCTTC,CSARDFGRVHADTYNEQFF
TRBV11-2,TRBJ1-4,14,NA,NA,TGCGCCAGCAGCCAAGATCCGGACGCTGAAAAACTGTTTTTT,CASSQDPDAEKLFF
TRBV24-1,TRBJ2-1,12,few,NA,TGTGCCACCAGTAACAGGGTTAATGAGCAGTTCTTC,CATSNRVNEQFF
TRBV19,TRBJ2-3,14,NA,NA,TGTGCCAGTAGAGACCAGGGGGGAACAGATACGCAGTATTTT,CASRDQGGTDTQYF
TRBV7-2,TRBJ1-2,17,few,TRBD1,TGTGCCAGCAGCCAGTTAAGACAGGGCTTAGCTAACTATGGCTACACCTTC,CASSQLRQGLANYGYTF
TRBV29-1,TRBJ1-2,12,NA,TRBD1,TGCAGCGCTCGGACAGGTGACTATGGCTACACCTTC,CSARTGDYGYTF
TRBV6-1,TRBJ2-7,13,NA,NA,TGTGCCAGCAGAGTAGCAGGGTCCTACGAGCAGTACTTC,CASRVAGSYEQYF
TRBV5-4,TRBJ2-7,15,NA,NA,TGTGCCAGCAGCTTGTCAGGACGTCCCTCCTACGAGCAGTACTTC,CASSLSGRPSYEQYF
TRBV10-3,TRBJ2-7,12,few,NA,TGTGCCTCGGGACCGAGCTCCTACGAGCAGTACTTC,CASGPSSYEQYF
TRBV20-1,TRBJ2-7,13,NA,TRBD2,TGCAGTGCCGAGAGCGGGGGTAGGGGCGAGCAGTACTTC,CSAESGGRGEQYF
TRBV6-1,TRBJ2-2,15,NA,NA,TGTGCCAGCAAACGAGGGTCAGCGAACACCGGGGAGCTGTTTTTT,CASKRGSANTGELFF
TRBV2,TRBJ2-7,15,NA,NA,TGTGCCAGCAGTGAAGGACACATAACGATCTACGAGCAGTACTTC,CASSEGHITIYEQYF
TRBV2,TRBJ1-6,13,NA,NA,TGTGCCACCGCGCTTTGGCGTAATTCACCCCTCCACTTT,CATALWRNSPLHF
TRBV19,TRBJ1-6,15,NA,NA,TGTGCCAGTAGCCCGGGCAGCTCCTATAATTCACCCCTCCACTTT,CASSPGSSYNSPLHF
TRBV7-9,TRBJ1-1,15,NA,NA,TGTGCCAGCAGCTTAGACTTCAGGGGGAACACTGAAGCTTTCTTT,CASSLDFRGNTEAFF
TRBV7-8,TRBJ1-2,12,few,NA,TGTGCCAGCAGCCGAACCACCGGGGGCTACACCTTC,CASSRTTGGYTF